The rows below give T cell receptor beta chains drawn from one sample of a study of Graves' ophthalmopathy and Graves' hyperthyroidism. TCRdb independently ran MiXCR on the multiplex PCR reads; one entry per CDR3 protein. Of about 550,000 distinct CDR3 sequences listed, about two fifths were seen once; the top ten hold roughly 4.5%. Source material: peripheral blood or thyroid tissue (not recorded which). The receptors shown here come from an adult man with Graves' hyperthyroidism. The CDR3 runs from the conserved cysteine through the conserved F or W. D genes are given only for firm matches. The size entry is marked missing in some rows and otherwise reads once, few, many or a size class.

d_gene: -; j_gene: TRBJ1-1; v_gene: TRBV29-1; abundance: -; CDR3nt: TGCAGCGTTTGGAGGGTGGGTTTGAACACTGAAGCTTTCTTT; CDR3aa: CSVWRVGLNTEAFF
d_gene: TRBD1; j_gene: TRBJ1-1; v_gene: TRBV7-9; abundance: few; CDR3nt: TGTGCCAGCAGCTTACGCAGGACAGGATACACTGAAGCTTTCTTT; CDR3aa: CASSLRRTGYTEAFF
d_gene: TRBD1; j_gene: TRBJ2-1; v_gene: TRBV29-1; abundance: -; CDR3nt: TGCCCTGCGGGAGGGGGACAGGGGGCTAATGAGCAGTTCTTC; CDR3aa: CPAGGGQGANEQFF
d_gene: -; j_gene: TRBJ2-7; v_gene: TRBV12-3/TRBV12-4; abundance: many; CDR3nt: TGTGCCAGCAGTTTGATCATGACGGATTCGACCTACGAGCAGTACTTC; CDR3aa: CASSLIMTDSTYEQYF
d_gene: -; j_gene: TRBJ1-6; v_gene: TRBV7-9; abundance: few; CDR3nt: TGTGCCAGCAGCTTAGACAGGCATTCACCCCTCCACTTT; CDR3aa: CASSLDRHSPLHF
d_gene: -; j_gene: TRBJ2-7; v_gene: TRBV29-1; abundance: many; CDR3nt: TGCAGCGTTGAATCGACTCAAGCCGGGGGTGTGCAGTACTTC; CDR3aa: CSVESTQAGGVQYF
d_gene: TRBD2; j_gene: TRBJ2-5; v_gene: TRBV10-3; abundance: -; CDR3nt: TGTGCCAGCAGCCGGGGACTAGCGGGTTCAGAGACCCAGTACTTC; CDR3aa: CASSRGLAGSETQYF
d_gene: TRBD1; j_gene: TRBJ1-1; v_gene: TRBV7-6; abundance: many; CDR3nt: TGTGCCAGCAACCCCCGTCCGGGACAGGGGGACCTCAGTGAAGCTTTCTTT; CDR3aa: CASNPRPGQGDLSEAFF
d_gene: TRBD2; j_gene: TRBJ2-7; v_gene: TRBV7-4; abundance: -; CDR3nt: TGTGCCAGCAGCTTAGTCTTCCGGGGGGGCTCCTACGAGCAGTACTTC; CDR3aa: CASSLVFRGGSYEQYF
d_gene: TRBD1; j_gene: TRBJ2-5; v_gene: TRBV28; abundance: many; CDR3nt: TGTGCCAGCAGATCGACAGGGTTGGGATCACCCCAGTACTTC; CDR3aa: CASRSTGLGSPQYF
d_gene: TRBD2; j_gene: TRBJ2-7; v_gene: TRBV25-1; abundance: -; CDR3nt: TGTGCCAGCGGCCGCGGGTTAGCGGGAGGCGAGCAGTACTTC; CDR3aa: CASGRGLAGGEQYF
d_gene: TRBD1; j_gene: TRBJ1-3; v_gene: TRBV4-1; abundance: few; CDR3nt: TGCGCCAGCAGCCAAGTTTGGACAGGGAGTGGAAACACCATATATTTT; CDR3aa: CASSQVWTGSGNTIYF
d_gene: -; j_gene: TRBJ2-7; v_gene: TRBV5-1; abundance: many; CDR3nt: TGCGCCAGCAGCTTGTTCGGGGGAGCGGGCGAGCAGTACTTC; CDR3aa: CASSLFGGAGEQYF
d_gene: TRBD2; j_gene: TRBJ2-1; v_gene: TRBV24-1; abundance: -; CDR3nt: TGTGCCACCGCCGGGACTAGCGGCCCCAATGAGCAGTTCTTC; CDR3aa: CATAGTSGPNEQFF
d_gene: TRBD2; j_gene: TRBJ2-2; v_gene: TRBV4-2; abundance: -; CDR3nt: TGTGCCAGCAGCCAATGGACTAGCGGGAATCTAGGCACCGGGGAGCTGTTTTTT; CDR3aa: CASSQWTSGNLGTGELFF
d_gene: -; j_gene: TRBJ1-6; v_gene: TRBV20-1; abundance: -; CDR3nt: TGCAGTGCTGGAGGGACACCACATTCACCCCTCCACTTT; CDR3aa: CSAGGTPHSPLHF
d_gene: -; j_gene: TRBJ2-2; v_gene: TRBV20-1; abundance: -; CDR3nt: TGCAGTGTGCGGGACGCGAACACCGGGGAGCTGCTTTTT; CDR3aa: CSVRDANTGELLF
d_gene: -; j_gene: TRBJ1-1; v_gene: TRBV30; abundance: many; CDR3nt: TGTCGAGTTTCGAAGAACACTGAAGCTTTCTTT; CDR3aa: CRVSKNTEAFF
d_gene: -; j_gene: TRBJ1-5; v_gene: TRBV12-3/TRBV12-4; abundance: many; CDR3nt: TGTGCCAGCAGTTTAGGGGCTGTCCGTCAGCCCCAGCATTTT; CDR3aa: CASSLGAVRQPQHF
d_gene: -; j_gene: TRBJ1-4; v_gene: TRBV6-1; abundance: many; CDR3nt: TGTGCCAGCGTCCAGGGTGAAAAACTGTTTTTT; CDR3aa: CASVQGEKLFF
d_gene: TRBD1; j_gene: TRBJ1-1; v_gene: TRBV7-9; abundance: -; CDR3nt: TGTGCCAGCAGCGGGAGCCTTGGACAGGGTGAAGCTTTCTTT; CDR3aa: CASSGSLGQGEAFF
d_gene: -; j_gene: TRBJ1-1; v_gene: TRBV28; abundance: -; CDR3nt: TGTGCCAGCAGTTTAGGCGGGCTGTCCCAAGCTTTCTTT; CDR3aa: CASSLGGLSQAFF
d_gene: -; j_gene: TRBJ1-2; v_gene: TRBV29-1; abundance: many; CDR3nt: TGCAGCGTTCTGGGGGCCGGCGGCTACACCTTC; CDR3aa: CSVLGAGGYTF
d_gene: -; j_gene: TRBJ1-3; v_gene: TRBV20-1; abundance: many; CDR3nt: TGCAGTGCCACCCCGGAACCTTTCGGAAACACCATATATTTT; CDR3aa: CSATPEPFGNTIYF
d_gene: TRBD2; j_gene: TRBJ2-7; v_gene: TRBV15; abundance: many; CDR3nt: TGTGCCACCAGCAGAGAGGCTAGCGGGAGCAGGAACGAGCAGTACTTC; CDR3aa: CATSREASGSRNEQYF
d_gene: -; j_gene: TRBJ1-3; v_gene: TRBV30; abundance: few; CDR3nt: TGTGCCTGGAGTGTACGAGGGCGCTCTGGAAACACCATATATTTT; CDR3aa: CAWSVRGRSGNTIYF
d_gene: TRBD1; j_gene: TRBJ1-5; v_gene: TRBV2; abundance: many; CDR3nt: TGTGCCAGCACCCCACAGGGGGGCAGCAATCAGCCCCAGCATTTT; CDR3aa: CASTPQGGSNQPQHF
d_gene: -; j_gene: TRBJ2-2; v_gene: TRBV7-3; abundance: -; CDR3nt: TGTGCCAGCAGCTTATCGGGCAGGGGGCTGTTTTTT; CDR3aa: CASSLSGRGLFF
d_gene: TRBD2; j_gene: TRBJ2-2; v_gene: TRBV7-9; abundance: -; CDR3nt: TGTGCCAGCAGCTTAGATTTTCTAGCGGAGACGAACACCGGGGAGCTGTTTTTT; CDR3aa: CASSLDFLAETNTGELFF
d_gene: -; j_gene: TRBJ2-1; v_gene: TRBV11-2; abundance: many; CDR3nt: TGTGCCAGCAGCTTGACTAGAGGGGCGTATGAGCAGTTCTTC; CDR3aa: CASSLTRGAYEQFF
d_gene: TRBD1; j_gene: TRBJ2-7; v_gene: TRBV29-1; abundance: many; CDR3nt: TGCAGCGTTGAAGGGACAGGTCTCTCCTACGAGCAGTACTTC; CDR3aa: CSVEGTGLSYEQYF
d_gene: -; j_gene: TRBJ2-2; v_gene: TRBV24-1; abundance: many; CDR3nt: TGTGCCACCAGTGATTTGGGAGACGTAAACACCGGGGAGCTGTTTTTT; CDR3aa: CATSDLGDVNTGELFF
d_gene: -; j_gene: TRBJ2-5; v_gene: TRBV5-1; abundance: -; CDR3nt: TGCGCCAGCGGGGCAGAGACCCAGTACTTC; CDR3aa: CASGAETQYF
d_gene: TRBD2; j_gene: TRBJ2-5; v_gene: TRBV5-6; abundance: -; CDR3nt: TGTGCCAGCAGCTTAACTAGCGGGAGCTTCCAAGAGACCCAGTACTTC; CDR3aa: CASSLTSGSFQETQYF
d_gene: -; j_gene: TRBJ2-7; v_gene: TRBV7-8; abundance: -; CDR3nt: TGTGCCAGCAGCTCTGCAGGGTTAACCTACGAGCAGTACTTC; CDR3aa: CASSSAGLTYEQYF
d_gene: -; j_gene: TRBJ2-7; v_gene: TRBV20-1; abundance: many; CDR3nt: TGCAGTGCTAGCGGTGGGAGCGCGTACGGGCAGTACTTC; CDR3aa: CSASGGSAYGQYF
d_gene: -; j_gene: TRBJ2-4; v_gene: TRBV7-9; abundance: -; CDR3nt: TGTGCCAGCAGCGCCTGGCTAGCCTCAGAAAACATTCAGTACTTC; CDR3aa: CASSAWLASENIQYF
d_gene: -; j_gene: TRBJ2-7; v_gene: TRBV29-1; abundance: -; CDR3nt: TGCAGCGTTGGGGGGTACACCTACGAGCAGTACTTC; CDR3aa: CSVGGYTYEQYF
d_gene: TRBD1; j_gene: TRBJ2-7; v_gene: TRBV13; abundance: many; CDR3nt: TGTGCCAGCAGCTTAGTGGGACAGGGATCCTACGAGCAGTACTTC; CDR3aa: CASSLVGQGSYEQYF
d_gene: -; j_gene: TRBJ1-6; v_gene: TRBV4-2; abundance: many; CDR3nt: TGTGCCAGCAGCCAAGAAAGGAACCCAAATTCACCCCTCCACTTT; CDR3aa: CASSQERNPNSPLHF